This TCR beta chain was identified during a study of cytomegalovirus exposure and HLA in healthy donors. The PCR made use of 60 Vbeta and 13 Jbeta primers. TCRdb's table, derived via immunoSEQ multiplex PCR, lists solely in-frame clones and lacks some. The sample's table shows 150,000 to 200,000 clones. The germline V gene encodes CDR1 GTSNPN and CDR2 SVGIG (reference sequence). There are 14 residues in the CDR3. J lost 6 bases, V lost 1 base, and 6 bases had no gene match. This chain links TRBV30 with TRBJ1-5; 7 bases line up with TRBD1. Sequences were obtained from PBMCs. The TCR originated in a boy aged 10-17 years in good health and CMV-seronegative. In DNA form, the CDR3 reads TGTGCCTGGAGTGGGACACAGGGGCCTCAGCCCCAGCATTTT. This translates into CAWSGTQGPQPQHF.